This TCR beta chain was identified during a study of blood T cell repertoires in COVID-19. In this sample, this clone turned up a few times. TCRdb's copy holds only in-frame clones and misses some; the assay was immunoSEQ multiplex PCR. In the table there are about 73,000 clones, around 77% of which are singletons. Sequencing was performed on peripheral blood. The clonotype originates from a man between 65 and 85 years old with COVID-19, enrolled during active disease.

The CDR3 DNA reads as TGTGCCAGTACTAGGACTAGCGGGATGATCCACGAGCAGTACTTC. Protein product: CASTRTSGMIHEQYF. The chain couples TRBV19 to TRBJ2-7, with 12 positions matching TRBD2. Trimming at V came to 7 bases and at J to 5 bases, leaving 9 bases not matched to a gene. The CDR3 length is 15 residues. CDR1 is LNHDA, CDR2 SQIVND, per germline (reference sequence). The full variable domain, its missing parts supplied by reference TRBV19 and TRBJ2-7, is DGGITQSPKYLFRKEGQNVTLSCEQNLNHDAMYWYRQDPGQGLRLIYYSQIVNDFQKGDIAEGYSVSREKKESFPLTVTSAQKNPTAFYLCASTRTSGMIHEQYFGPGTRLTVT.